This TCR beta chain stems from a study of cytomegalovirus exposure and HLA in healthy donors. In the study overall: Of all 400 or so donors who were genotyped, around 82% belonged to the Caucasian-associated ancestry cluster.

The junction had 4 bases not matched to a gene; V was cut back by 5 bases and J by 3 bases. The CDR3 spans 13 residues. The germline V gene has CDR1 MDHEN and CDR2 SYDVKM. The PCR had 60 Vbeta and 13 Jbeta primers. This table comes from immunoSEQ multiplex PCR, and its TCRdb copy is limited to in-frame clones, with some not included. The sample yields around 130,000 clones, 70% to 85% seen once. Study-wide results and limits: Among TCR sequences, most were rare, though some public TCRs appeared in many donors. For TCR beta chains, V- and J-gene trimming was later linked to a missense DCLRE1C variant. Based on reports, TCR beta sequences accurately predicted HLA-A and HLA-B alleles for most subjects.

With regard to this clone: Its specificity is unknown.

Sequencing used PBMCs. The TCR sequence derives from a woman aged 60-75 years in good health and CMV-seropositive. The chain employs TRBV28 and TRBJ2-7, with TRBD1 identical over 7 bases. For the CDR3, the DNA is TGTGCCAGCAGTATGGGACAGTACTACGAGCAGTACTTC. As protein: CASSMGQYYEQYF. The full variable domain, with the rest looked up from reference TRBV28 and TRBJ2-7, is DVKVTQSSRYLVKRTGEKVFLECVQDMDHENMFWYRQDPGLGLRLIYFSYDVKMKEKGDIPEGYSVSREKKERFSLILESASTNQTSMYLCASSMGQYYEQYFGPGTRLTVT.